The sample holds a few counts of the clone carrying this TCR beta chain. As yet, its antigen is unknown. Other DNA sequences in the same sample also yield this CDR3. The data originate from a study of beta chain features in type 1 diabetes. Study context: Examined across all samples were around 110 million sorted cells. Study-level findings and limits: Significant though moderate, a shortening of TCRB CDR3s appeared in all four CD4+ subsets of Type 1 diabetes patients. VDJ junctions from patients with type 1 diabetes contained fewer insertions and more deletions. TCRB repertoires of naive, central memory and Treg cells appeared more similar among patients than among healthy donors.

The CDR3 length is 14 residues. The J segment lost 5 bases and the V segment lost 0 bases, leaving 0 bases of the junction unmatched. Germline CDR1 and CDR2: SGHNT and YYREEE (reference sequence). What was sequenced were expressed TCRB transcripts, since all of the isolated RNA had been reverse transcribed. Profiling relied on immunoSEQ multiplex PCR, and the TCRdb table lists in-frame clones only, not all of them. There are approximately 52,000 clones in the sample; about 60% occur only once, and roughly 0.3% lies in the top ten. This chain uses TRBV5-4 with TRBJ2-1; 9 positions agree with TRBD2. Sequencing was done on a sample of stem cell memory CD4+ T cells from blood. The clonotype originates from a woman in her 30s with type 1 diabetes. The chain's CDR3 is CASSLGLADNEQFF. The CDR3 DNA sequence: TGTGCCAGCAGCTTGGGACTAGCGGACAATGAGCAGTTCTTC.